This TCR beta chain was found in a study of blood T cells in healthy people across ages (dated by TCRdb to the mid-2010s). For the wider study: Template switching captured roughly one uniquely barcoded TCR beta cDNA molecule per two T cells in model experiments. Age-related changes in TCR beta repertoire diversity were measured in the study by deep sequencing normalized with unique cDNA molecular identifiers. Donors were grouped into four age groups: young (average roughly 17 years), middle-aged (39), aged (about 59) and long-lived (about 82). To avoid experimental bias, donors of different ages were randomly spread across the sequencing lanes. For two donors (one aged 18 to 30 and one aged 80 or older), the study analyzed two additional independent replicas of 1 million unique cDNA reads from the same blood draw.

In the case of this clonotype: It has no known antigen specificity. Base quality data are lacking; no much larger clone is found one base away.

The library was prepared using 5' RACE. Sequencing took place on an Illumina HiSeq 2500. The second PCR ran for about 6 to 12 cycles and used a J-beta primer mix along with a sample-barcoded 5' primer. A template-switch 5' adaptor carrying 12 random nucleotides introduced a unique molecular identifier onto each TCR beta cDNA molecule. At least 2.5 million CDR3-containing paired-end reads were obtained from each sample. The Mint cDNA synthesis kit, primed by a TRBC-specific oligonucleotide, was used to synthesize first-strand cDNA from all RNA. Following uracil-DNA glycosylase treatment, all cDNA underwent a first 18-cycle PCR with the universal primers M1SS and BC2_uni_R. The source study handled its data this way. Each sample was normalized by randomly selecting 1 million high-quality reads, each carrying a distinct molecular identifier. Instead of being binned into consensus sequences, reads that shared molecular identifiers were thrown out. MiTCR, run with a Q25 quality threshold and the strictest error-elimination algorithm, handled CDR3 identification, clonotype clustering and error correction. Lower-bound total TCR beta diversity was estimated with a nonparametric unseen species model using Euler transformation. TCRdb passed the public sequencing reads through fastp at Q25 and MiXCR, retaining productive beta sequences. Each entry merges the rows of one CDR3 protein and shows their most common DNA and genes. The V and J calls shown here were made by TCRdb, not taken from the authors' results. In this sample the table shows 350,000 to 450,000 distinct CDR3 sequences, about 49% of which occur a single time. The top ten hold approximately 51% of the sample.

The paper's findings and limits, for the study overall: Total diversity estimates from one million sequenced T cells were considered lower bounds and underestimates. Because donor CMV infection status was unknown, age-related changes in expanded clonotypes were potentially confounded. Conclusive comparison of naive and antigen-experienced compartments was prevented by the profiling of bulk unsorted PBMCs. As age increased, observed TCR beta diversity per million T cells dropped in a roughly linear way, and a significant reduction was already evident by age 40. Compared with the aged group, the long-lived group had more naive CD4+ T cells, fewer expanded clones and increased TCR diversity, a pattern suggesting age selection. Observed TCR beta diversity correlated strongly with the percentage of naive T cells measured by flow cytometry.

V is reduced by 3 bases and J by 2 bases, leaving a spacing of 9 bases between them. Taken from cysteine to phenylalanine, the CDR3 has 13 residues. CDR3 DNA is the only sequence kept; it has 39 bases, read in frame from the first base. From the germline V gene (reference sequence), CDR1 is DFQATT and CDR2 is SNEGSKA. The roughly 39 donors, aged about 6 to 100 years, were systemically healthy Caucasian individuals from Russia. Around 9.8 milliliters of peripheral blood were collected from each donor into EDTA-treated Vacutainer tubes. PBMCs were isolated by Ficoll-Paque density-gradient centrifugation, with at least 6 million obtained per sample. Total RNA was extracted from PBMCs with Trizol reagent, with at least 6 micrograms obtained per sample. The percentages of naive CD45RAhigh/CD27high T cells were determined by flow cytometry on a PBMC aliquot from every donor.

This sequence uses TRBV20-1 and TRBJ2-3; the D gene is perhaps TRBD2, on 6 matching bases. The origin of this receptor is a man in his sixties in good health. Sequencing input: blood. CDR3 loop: CSASGGITDTQYF. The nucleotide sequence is TGCAGTGCTAGCGGGGGAATCACAGATACGCAGTATTTT.